This is a list of T cell receptor beta chains from one sample in a study of CD8 T cells in ankylosing spondylitis. TCRdb fed the 5' RACE reads into MiXCR, producing one record per CDR3 protein. The top ten clones hold 10% to 15% of a sample with roughly 100,000 distinct CDR3 sequences, 24% of them seen once. Input material: synovial fluid, either unsorted or a sorted T cell fraction (not recorded which). These receptors came from a male donor with ankylosing spondylitis. Both conserved end residues are part of each CDR3. D genes are given only for firm matches. The listing skips clone size in some rows; elsewhere it reads once, few, many or a size class.

J gene	clone size	D gene	V gene	CDR3 protein	CDR3 DNA
TRBJ1-6	.	TRBD1	TRBV4-2	CASSQEAGQGNSPLHF	TGTGCCAGCAGCCAAGAGGCGGGACAGGGGAATTCACCCCTCCACTTT
TRBJ1-1	.	.	TRBV7-2	CASSLYSQAMNTEAFF	TGTGCCAGCAGCTTATATTCGCAGGCCATGAACACTGAAGCTTTCTTT
TRBJ2-5	.	.	TRBV7-7	CASSLGGYAETQYF	TGTGCCAGCAGCTTAGGGGGGTATGCGGAGACCCAGTACTTC
TRBJ2-7	.	.	TRBV5-6	CASSLLAGFGEQYF	TGTGCCAGCAGCTTGTTGGCAGGCTTCGGGGAGCAGTACTTC
TRBJ1-4	many	.	TRBV7-2	CASSLTGPTNEKLFF	TGTGCCAGCAGCCTTACAGGGCCAACTAATGAAAAACTGTTTTTT
TRBJ2-7	.	.	TRBV10-3	CAIKGQVSEQYF	TGTGCCATCAAGGGACAAGTGTCCGAGCAGTACTTC
TRBJ2-1	.	.	TRBV25-1	CASSECGGNEQFF	TGTGCCAGCAGTGAATGTGGGGGAAATGAGCAGTTCTTC
TRBJ1-1	.	.	TRBV27	CASWSISMQAFF	TGTGCCAGCTGGTCGATCTCCATGCAAGCTTTCTTT
TRBJ2-7	many	.	TRBV7-2	CASSFSETLTYEQYF	TGTGCCAGCAGCTTTTCCGAGACCCTTACCTACGAGCAGTACTTC
TRBJ2-5	.	TRBD1	TRBV20-1	CSASPRDSRDQETQYF	TGCAGTGCTAGTCCCCGGGACAGCCGAGATCAAGAGACCCAGTACTTC
TRBJ2-1	few	TRBD2	TRBV29-1	CSGLAGFNEQFF	TGCAGCGGATTAGCGGGTTTCAATGAGCAGTTCTTC
TRBJ1-4	many	.	TRBV5-1	CASSLEVSEKLFF	TGCGCCAGCAGCTTGGAGGTTTCGGAAAAACTGTTTTTT
TRBJ1-1	few	.	TRBV29-1	CSVAGLKRGNTEAFF	TGCAGCGTTGCGGGACTCAAGCGGGGGAACACTGAAGCTTTCTTT
TRBJ1-1	.	TRBD1	TRBV5-6	CASSLPGQGLLSTEAFF	TGTGCCAGCAGCTTGCCCGGACAGGGATTATTGTCGACTGAAGCTTTCTTT
TRBJ1-2	.	.	TRBV9	CASSVGGVDGYTF	TGTGCCAGCAGCGTAGGAGGGGTGGATGGCTACACCTTC
TRBJ2-6	.	.	TRBV29-1	CSVTATGANVLTF	TGCAGCGTTACAGCAACTGGGGCCAACGTCCTGACTTTC
TRBJ2-2	.	TRBD2	TRBV4-2	CASSQVAAGGRSGELFF	TGTGCCAGCAGCCAAGTCGCGGCGGGGGGAAGGTCCGGGGAGCTGTTTTTT
TRBJ2-5	few	.	TRBV5-1	CASSLVGVLQETQYF	TGCGCCAGCAGCTTGGTGGGAGTATTACAAGAGACCCAGTACTTC
TRBJ2-7	few	TRBD1	TRBV29-1	CSVEGRDREIYEQYF	TGCAGCGTTGAGGGCCGGGACAGGGAAATCTACGAGCAGTACTTC
TRBJ2-5	.	TRBD2	TRBV7-8	CASSPRLAPGGNQETQYF	TGTGCCAGCAGCCCCCGACTAGCGCCTGGGGGGAACCAAGAGACCCAGTACTTC
TRBJ2-1	.	TRBD2	TRBV12-3/TRBV12-4	CASSSQTSGYEQFF	TGTGCCAGCAGTAGCCAGACTAGCGGGTACGAGCAGTTCTTC
TRBJ2-7	.	.	TRBV18	CASSPQGQSSYEQYF	TGTGCCAGCTCACCACAAGGACAAAGCTCCTACGAGCAGTACTTC
TRBJ2-7	.	.	TRBV10-2	CASSREKAYEQYF	TGCGCCAGCAGCAGGGAGAAGGCCTACGAGCAGTACTTC
TRBJ2-3	many	TRBD2	TRBV5-1	CASSLDPSGTADTQYF	TGCGCCAGCAGCTTGGATCCTAGCGGGACAGCAGATACGCAGTATTTT
TRBJ2-7	.	.	TRBV7-8	CASSPGGGGNEQYF	TGTGCCAGCAGCCCAGGGGGGGGTGGAAACGAGCAGTACTTC
TRBJ2-1	.	.	TRBV7-9	CASSPPLATSSYNEQFF	TGTGCCAGCAGCCCACCCCTAGCGACTAGCTCCTACAATGAGCAGTTCTTC
TRBJ1-5	.	TRBD1	TRBV28	CATERQGSNQPQHF	TGTGCCACCGAACGACAGGGTAGCAATCAGCCCCAGCATTTT
TRBJ1-6	.	.	TRBV30	CAWSWGSNSPLHF	TGTGCCTGGAGCTGGGGGTCCAATTCACCCCTCCACTTT
TRBJ2-3	.	TRBD1	TRBV7-2	CASSLGGQGLDTQYF	TGTGCCAGCAGCTTAGGAGGACAGGGTCTGGATACGCAGTATTTT
TRBJ1-5	few	.	TRBV10-3	CAIRAEGQPQHF	TGTGCCATCAGGGCCGAGGGACAGCCCCAGCATTTT
TRBJ2-1	many	.	TRBV12-3/TRBV12-4	CASSYQPTVRDEQFF	TGTGCCAGCAGTTACCAACCGACAGTACGGGATGAGCAGTTCTTC
TRBJ2-3	.	TRBD2	TRBV19	CASSVGLAGDTQYF	TGTGCCAGTAGTGTGGGACTAGCAGGAGATACGCAGTATTTT
TRBJ1-6	.	TRBD1	TRBV10-3	CAIRRDRGSYNSPLHF	TGTGCCATCAGGCGAGACAGGGGCTCCTATAATTCACCCCTCCACTTT
TRBJ1-6	few	.	TRBV19	CASKSSYNSPLHF	TGTGCCAGCAAAAGCTCCTATAATTCACCCCTCCACTTT
TRBJ1-1	few	TRBD1	TRBV24-1	CATSDFEDRGLGTEAFF	TGTGCCACCAGTGATTTTGAGGACAGGGGGCTGGGCACTGAAGCTTTCTTT
TRBJ1-5	.	.	TRBV20-1	CSARPRGPYQPQHF	TGCAGTGCTAGACCCAGGGGACCTTATCAGCCCCAGCATTTT
TRBJ2-3	many	.	TRBV20-1	CSARGLWDTQYF	TGCAGTGCCAGAGGTCTATGGGATACGCAGTATTTT
TRBJ2-5	.	.	TRBV4-2	CASSQVVDETQYF	TGTGCCAGCAGCCAAGTGGTAGATGAGACCCAGTACTTC
TRBJ2-2	many	.	TRBV7-9	CASSTREGATGELFF	TGTGCCAGCAGCACTAGGGAGGGGGCCACCGGGGAGCTGTTTTTT
TRBJ2-1	many	.	TRBV6-2/TRBV6-3	CASRGSSSVDVFF	.
TRBJ1-1	.	.	TRBV30	CAWSRKGTEAFF	TGTGCCTGGAGTAGAAAGGGCACTGAAGCTTTCTTT
TRBJ2-1	few	.	TRBV7-2	CASSLSSGRRDEQFF	TGTGCCAGCAGCTTATCGTCGGGACGGAGAGACGAGCAGTTCTTC
TRBJ2-3	few	TRBD2	TRBV5-1	CASSTSGAYTDTQYF	TGCGCCAGCAGTACAAGCGGGGCTTACACAGATACGCAGTATTTT
TRBJ1-2	few	TRBD1	TRBV7-2	CASSLDPGGAYGYTF	TGTGCCAGCAGCTTAGACCCAGGGGGCGCTTATGGCTACACCTTC
TRBJ1-3	many	.	TRBV7-9	CASSFQSGNTIYF	TGTGCCAGCAGCTTCCAATCCGGAAACACCATATATTTT
TRBJ2-5	.	TRBD2	TRBV20-1	CSARDGGGRDETQYF	TGCAGTGCTAGAGATGGCGGCGGGAGGGATGAGACCCAGTACTTC
TRBJ2-1	few	TRBD2	TRBV20-1	CSATGSGRAWVEQFF	TGCAGTGCTACGGGAAGCGGGAGGGCCTGGGTCGAGCAGTTCTTC
TRBJ1-6	many	.	TRBV7-8	CASIGGRTNSPLHF	TGTGCCAGCATCGGCGGCAGGACGAATTCACCCCTCCACTTT
TRBJ2-1	many	TRBD1	TRBV3-1	CASSPRDRNEQFF	TGTGCCAGCAGCCCCCGGGACAGAAATGAGCAGTTCTTC
TRBJ2-3	.	.	TRBV14	CASSQGATDTQYF	TGTGCCAGCAGCCAAGGCGCCACAGATACGCAGTATTTT
TRBJ2-1	few	.	TRBV29-1	CSVQASWGNEQFF	TGCAGCGTTCAGGCTAGTTGGGGCAATGAGCAGTTCTTC
TRBJ2-7	.	TRBD1	TRBV5-1	CASSLDRGDLSNFYEQYF	TGCGCCAGCAGCTTGGACAGGGGAGATTTATCAAACTTTTACGAGCAGTACTTC
TRBJ2-3	many	TRBD2	TRBV12-3/TRBV12-4	CASSPTRASGRDTQYF	TGTGCCAGCAGTCCTACCCGGGCTAGCGGGCGAGATACGCAGTATTTT
TRBJ2-3	few	TRBD2	TRBV6-1	CASSPGGLRLAGVADTQYF	TGTGCCAGCAGCCCGGGGGGCCTCCGACTAGCGGGAGTAGCAGATACGCAGTATTTT
TRBJ1-1	few	.	TRBV11-2	CASRRTENTEAFF	TGTGCCAGCAGAAGGACAGAGAACACTGAAGCTTTCTTT
TRBJ1-6	.	.	TRBV6-5	CASSYGRGVNSPLHF	TGTGCCAGCAGTTACGGGCGGGGAGTTAATTCACCCCTCCACTTT
TRBJ2-1	.	.	TRBV6-2/TRBV6-3	CATRYNEQFF	TGTGCCACCCGCTACAATGAGCAGTTCTTC